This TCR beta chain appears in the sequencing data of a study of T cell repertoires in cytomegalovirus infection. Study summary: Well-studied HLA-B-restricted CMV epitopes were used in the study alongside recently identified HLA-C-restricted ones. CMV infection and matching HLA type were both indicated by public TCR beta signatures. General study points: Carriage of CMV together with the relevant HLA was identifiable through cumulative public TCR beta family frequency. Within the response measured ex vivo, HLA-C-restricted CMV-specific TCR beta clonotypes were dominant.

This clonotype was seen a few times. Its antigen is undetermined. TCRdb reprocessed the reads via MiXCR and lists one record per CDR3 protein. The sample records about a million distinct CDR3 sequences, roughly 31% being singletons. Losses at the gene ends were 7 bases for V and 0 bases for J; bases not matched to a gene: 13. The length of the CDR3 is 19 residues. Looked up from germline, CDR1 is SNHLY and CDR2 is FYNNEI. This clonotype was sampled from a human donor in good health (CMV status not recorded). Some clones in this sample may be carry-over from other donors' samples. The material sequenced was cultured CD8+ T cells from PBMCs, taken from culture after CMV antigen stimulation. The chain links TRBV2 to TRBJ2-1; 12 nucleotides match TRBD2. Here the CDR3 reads CASIRLAGASPSSYNEQFF. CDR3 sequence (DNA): TGTGCCAGCATTCGACTAGCGGGGGCCTCACCTTCCTCCTACAATGAGCAGTTCTTC.